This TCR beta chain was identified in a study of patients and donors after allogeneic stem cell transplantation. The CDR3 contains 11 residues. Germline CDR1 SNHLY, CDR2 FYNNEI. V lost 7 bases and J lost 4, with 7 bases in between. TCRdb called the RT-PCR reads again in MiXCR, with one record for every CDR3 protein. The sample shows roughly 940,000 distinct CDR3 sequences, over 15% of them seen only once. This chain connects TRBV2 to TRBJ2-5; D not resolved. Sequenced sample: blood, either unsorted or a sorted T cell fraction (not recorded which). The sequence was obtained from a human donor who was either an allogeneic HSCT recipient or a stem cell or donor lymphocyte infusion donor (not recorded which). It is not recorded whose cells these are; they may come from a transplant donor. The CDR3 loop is CASIRSETQYF. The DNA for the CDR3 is TGTGCCAGCATTCGATCAGAGACCCAGTACTTC.